This is a list of T cell receptor beta chains from one sample in a study of blood T cell repertoires in COVID-19. Repertoires were generated with immunoSEQ multiplex PCR, while TCRdb's copy carries only in-frame clones and drops some. The repertoire holds tens of thousands of clones, with less than 90% as singletons. Sequenced: peripheral blood. The origin of the receptors is a human donor in a cohort sampled during active COVID-19. Each CDR3 is given with its conserved first and last residue. Each record gives: J gene, clone size, V gene, D gene, CDR3 protein, CDR3 DNA. A D gene is named only where the DNA matches it firmly. The size of a clone is reported for some rows only, either as once, few or many, or as a class for expanded clones.

J gene: TRBJ1-4
clone size: once
V gene: TRBV5-6
D gene: TRBD1
CDR3 protein: CASSPRRQGAREKLFF
CDR3 DNA: TGTGCCAGCAGCCCAAGACGACAGGGGGCGCGTGAAAAACTGTTTTTT

J gene: TRBJ1-1
clone size: NA
V gene: TRBV29-1
D gene: NA
CDR3 protein: CSVDLSGANTEAFF
CDR3 DNA: TGCAGCGTTGATTTAAGTGGAGCGAACACTGAAGCTTTCTTT

J gene: TRBJ1-1
clone size: NA
V gene: TRBV4-1
D gene: NA
CDR3 protein: CASSQESAERQAFF
CDR3 DNA: TGCGCCAGCAGCCAAGAGTCTGCGGAACGTCAAGCTTTCTTT

J gene: TRBJ1-2
clone size: once
V gene: TRBV2
D gene: NA
CDR3 protein: CASILDRDYGYTF
CDR3 DNA: TGTGCCAGCATTCTGGACAGAGACTATGGCTACACCTTC

J gene: TRBJ1-5
clone size: NA
V gene: TRBV5-6
D gene: TRBD1
CDR3 protein: CASSETGKADQPQHF
CDR3 DNA: TGTGCCAGCAGCGAGACAGGGAAGGCTGATCAGCCCCAGCATTTT

J gene: TRBJ2-1
clone size: NA
V gene: TRBV18
D gene: TRBD2
CDR3 protein: CASSRGLAGDLAQFF
CDR3 DNA: TGTGCCAGCTCACGAGGACTAGCGGGAGATCTAGCGCAGTTCTTC

J gene: TRBJ2-5
clone size: NA
V gene: TRBV19
D gene: TRBD2
CDR3 protein: CASSISGGQETQYF
CDR3 DNA: TGTGCCAGTAGTATCTCGGGAGGACAAGAGACCCAGTACTTC

J gene: TRBJ2-7
clone size: NA
V gene: TRBV7-2
D gene: NA
CDR3 protein: CASSPVGSYEQYF
CDR3 DNA: TGTGCCAGCAGCCCAGTTGGCTCCTACGAGCAGTACTTC

J gene: TRBJ2-4
clone size: NA
V gene: TRBV27
D gene: TRBD2
CDR3 protein: CASSLSIGTSGSGIQYF
CDR3 DNA: TGTGCCAGCAGTTTATCGATAGGGACTAGCGGGAGTGGCATTCAGTACTTC

J gene: TRBJ2-3
clone size: NA
V gene: TRBV11-3
D gene: TRBD2
CDR3 protein: CASSLRGLAGVTDTQYF
CDR3 DNA: TGTGCCAGCAGCCTAAGAGGGCTAGCGGGAGTGACAGATACGCAGTATTTT

J gene: TRBJ2-3
clone size: NA
V gene: TRBV5-1
D gene: TRBD2
CDR3 protein: CASSLGLGGRRPDTQYF
CDR3 DNA: TGCGCCAGCAGCTTGGGGCTCGGCGGGAGGAGACCGGATACGCAGTATTTT

J gene: TRBJ1-2
clone size: NA
V gene: TRBV5-6
D gene: TRBD1
CDR3 protein: CASSLLGTGASNYGYTF
CDR3 DNA: TGTGCCAGCAGCTTGTTAGGGACAGGGGCCTCTAACTATGGCTACACCTTC